These 31 T cell receptor beta chains share one sample of origin, sequenced in a study of blood T cell repertoires in COVID-19. The assay was immunoSEQ multiplex PCR, and TCRdb's table has in-frame clones only and misses some. Here the sample spans some 200,000 clones, about 88% being singletons. The material sequenced was peripheral blood. These receptors all stem from a young man with active or convalescent COVID-19.

Written as DNA, the CDR3 is TGTGCCAGCAGTTTATCAATAGCTTTCTTT. It specifies CASSLSIAFF. The V gene is TRBV12-3 or TRBV12-4, the J gene TRBJ1-1; unclear D gene. Trimming left V 2 bases short and J 10 bases short, with 5 bases between. The CDR3 runs 10 residues.

This chain joins TRBV27 and TRBJ2-5, with TRBD2 matching over 7 bases. Germline V CDR1 and CDR2: MNHEY, SMNVEV (reference sequence). The CDR3 consists of 13 residues. Trimming removed 6 bases from V and 6 bases from J; junction bases left unmatched: 7. This CDR3 is CASRTSILKTQYF. The CDR3, as DNA: TGTGCCAGCAGGACTAGCATTCTGAAGACCCAGTACTTC.

V and J are TRBV4-1 and TRBJ1-2, with 10 bases matching TRBD1. Germline V gene sequence: CDR1 MGHRA, CDR2 YSYEKL. The CDR3 runs to 16 residues. The V and J ends lost 4 bases and 2 bases, in that order; junction bases with no gene match: 7. CDR3 loop: CASSRPGQGSNYGYTF. Written as DNA, the CDR3 is TGCGCCAGCAGCCGGCCGGGACAGGGGTCGAACTATGGCTACACCTTC.

The chain employs TRBV3-1 (or the pseudogene TRBV3-2) and TRBJ2-3; D might be TRBD2 (5 bases). The CDR3 spans 13 residues. Germline V gene sequence: CDR1 LGHDT, CDR2 YNNKEL (reference sequence). V was pared by 4 bases and J by 11 bases, with 16 bases between. CDR3 DNA sequence: TGTGCCAGCAGCCCCTACGCAAGAGGGATGCAGTATTTT. This translates into CASSPYARGMQYF.

The CDR3 DNA reads as TGCGCCAGCAGCCAAGAATTTAGGAGGAGCAATCAGCCCCAGCATTTT. It yields the protein CASSQEFRRSNQPQHF. The rearrangement uses TRBV4-3 and TRBJ1-5, with D unclear. The CDR3 spans 16 residues. The V gene's germline CDR1 is LGHNA and CDR2 YSLEER. V was shortened by 0 bases and J by 1 base, with 10 bases between the two germline ends.

The chain has TRBV14 and TRBJ1-2; tentative D call: TRBD1 (5 bases). The germline gives CDR1 SGHDN, CDR2 FVKESK. Trimming left V 4 bases short and J 4 bases short, with 16 bases between. This CDR3 spans 15 amino acids. This CDR3 reads CASSPTRGTPYGYTF. The CDR3 DNA reads TGTGCCAGCAGCCCAACACGGGGGACTCCCTATGGCTACACCTTC.

This clone occurred once. The CDR3 reads CASSFSRGGSSYEQYF. CDR3 nucleotide sequence: TGTGCCAGCAGTTTTTCCCGCGGGGGGAGCTCCTACGAGCAGTACTTC. This chain uses TRBV28 with TRBJ2-7, with 8 nucleotides matching TRBD2. Trimming removed 3 bases from V and 0 bases from J; junction bases left unmatched: 7. Germline V gene sequence: CDR1 MDHEN, CDR2 SYDVKM. This CDR3 spans 16 amino acids.

The V gene is TRBV6-5, the J gene TRBJ2-3, with D unclear. Trimming took 8 bases from V and 4 from J, leaving 7 bases between them. Germline V CDR1 and CDR2: MNHEY, SVGAGI. The CDR3 extends over 11 amino acids. The CDR3 reads CASSRADTQYF. CDR3 nucleotides: TGTGCCAGCTCCCGGGCAGATACGCAGTATTTT.

The V call is TRBV19, the J call TRBJ1-5; 8 bases map to TRBD1. Germline CDR1 reads LNHDA; CDR2 reads SQIVND (reference sequence). The junction had 8 bases not matched to a gene; V was cut back by 6 bases and J by 4 bases. The CDR3 loop spans 15 amino acids. CDR3 region: CASRPGQGGNQPQHF. CDR3 DNA: TGTGCCAGTAGACCTGGACAGGGAGGGAATCAGCCCCAGCATTTT.

The CDR3 region is CASLRWDGGSHEQYV. CDR3 in DNA: TGTGCCAGCCTGAGGTGGGACGGGGGGTCGCACGAGCAGTACGTC. This chain connects TRBV6-5 to TRBJ2-7; TRBD2 agrees at 7 bases. This CDR3 is 15 amino acids long. Germline values: CDR1 MNHEY, CDR2 SVGAGI. The V and J ends lost 8 bases and 5 bases, in that order; junction bases with no gene match: 15.

The gene calls are TRBV29-1 and TRBJ1-1; D not certain. The CDR3 extends over 15 amino acids. Per germline, CDR1 SQVTM and CDR2 ANQGSEA. V lost 5 bases to trimming and J lost 1 base, with 17 bases between them. CDR3 DNA sequence: TGCAGCGTTCGTGTTCCGGAGGTGGGGAACACTGAAGCTTTCTTT. This codes for CSVRVPEVGNTEAFF.

The chain couples TRBV6-2 or TRBV6-3 to TRBJ2-1; D might be TRBD2 (6 bases). This CDR3 region has 16 residues. Germline V gene lookup returns CDR1 MNHEY and CDR2 SVGEGT. The germline V and J ends were trimmed by 5 bases and 2 bases, with 16 bases remaining between them. CDR3 loop: CASSKAGRGAYNEQFF. CDR3 in DNA: TGTGCCAGCAGTAAAGCCGGGAGAGGGGCCTACAATGAGCAGTTCTTC.

This clone was seen only once. The chain combines TRBV6-5 with TRBJ1-1; maybe TRBD1 (6 bases). The CDR3 has 14 amino acids. Trimming pared 2 bases from V and 4 bases from J, leaving 11 bases between. CDR1 is MNHEY and CDR2 is SVGAGI in the germline V gene. The CDR3 sequence: CASSYRGASTEAFF. CDR3 nucleotide sequence: TGTGCCAGCAGTTACCGGGGGGCGAGCACTGAAGCTTTCTTT.

The V gene is TRBV28, the J gene TRBJ1-2; D possibly corresponds to TRBD1 (6 bases). CDR3 size: 15 residues. Germline assignment: CDR1 MDHEN and CDR2 SYDVKM. Deletions cut 7 bases from V and 4 bases from J, with 19 bases between. As DNA, the CDR3 is TGTGCCAGCACTCCGTCCAGGGGCCTCAGCTATGGCTACACCTTC. Translated: CASTPSRGLSYGYTF.

The rearrangement links TRBV6-5 to TRBJ1-2; D not certain. Germline values: CDR1 MNHEY, CDR2 SVGAGI. V lost 2 bases and J 6 bases, leaving 13 bases between the germline ends. CDR3 length: 14 amino acids. The CDR3 reads CASSYVPGNDGYTF. CDR3 DNA sequence: TGTGCCAGCAGTTACGTCCCGGGGAATGATGGCTACACCTTC.

The J gene is TRBJ1-3, the V gene TRBV19; D is unclear. The CDR3 extends over 11 amino acids. Trimming took 9 bases from V and 7 from J, leaving 10 bases between them. Germline assignment: CDR1 LNHDA and CDR2 SQIVND (reference sequence). This CDR3 reads CASLDLNTIYF. DNA for the CDR3: TGTGCCAGCCTAGACCTGAACACCATATATTTT.

This clone was picked up a small number of times. The chain uses TRBV7-9 and TRBJ1-1, with no clear D. The V end lost 1 base, the J end lost 8 bases, and 8 bases lay between the germline ends. Germline V gives CDR1 SEHNR, CDR2 FQNEAQ (reference sequence). The CDR3 loop spans 12 amino acids. The CDR3: CASSLGLPEAFF. The CDR3 DNA reads TGTGCCAGCAGCTTAGGGCTGCCAGAAGCTTTCTTT.

This chain links TRBV9 with TRBJ2-2, with a weak D call TRBD1 (6 bases). The germline V gene has CDR1 SGDLS and CDR2 YYNGEE. Trimming left V 4 bases short and J 2 bases short, with 9 bases between. The CDR3 is made up of 14 amino acids. This CDR3 reads CASSRGHNTGELFF. In DNA, the CDR3 is TGTGCCAGCAGCCGGGGACACAACACCGGGGAGCTGTTTTTT.

This clone was observed a few times. This chain links TRBV18 with TRBJ1-2, with D unresolved. Germline CDR1 reads KGHSH; CDR2 reads LQKENI. The CDR3 runs 12 residues. Trimming removed 8 bases from V and 8 bases from J, with 15 bases in between. The CDR3 sequence is CASRRSSKGYTF. The CDR3, as DNA: TGTGCCAGCCGCAGGTCATCTAAAGGCTACACCTTC. Full variable domain (outside the CDR3, taken from reference TRBV18 and TRBJ1-2): NAGVMQNPRHLVRRRGQEARLRCSPMKGHSHVYWYRQLPEEGLKFMVYLQKENIIDESGMPKERFSAEFPKEGPSILRIQQVVRGDSAAYFCASRRSSKGYTFGSGTRLTVV.

This sequence joins TRBV19 and TRBJ1-4; D is ambiguous. CDR3 length: 13 amino acids. V lost 4 bases to trimming and J lost 4 bases, with 7 bases between them. Germline lookup yields CDR1 LNHDA and CDR2 SQIVND (reference sequence). This chain's CDR3 is CASSRGFNEKLFF. In DNA, the CDR3 is TGTGCCAGTAGTAGAGGTTTTAATGAAAAACTGTTTTTT.

This chain connects TRBV4-3 to TRBJ2-7; 10 bases line up with TRBD1. The CDR3 is 16 residues long. CDR1 and CDR2 (germline): LGHNA, YSLEER. V was clipped by 0 bases and J by 3 bases; unmatched bases: 5. The CDR3 reads CASSQEPGQGHYEQYF. CDR3 bases: TGCGCCAGCAGCCAAGAACCGGGACAGGGGCACTACGAGCAGTACTTC.

The genes are TRBV5-1 and TRBJ2-4, with 7 nucleotides matching TRBD1. Per the germline V gene, CDR1 is SGHRS and CDR2 is YFSETQ. Trimming cost V 4 bases and J 8 bases; bases outside gene matches: 12. The length of the CDR3 is 15 residues. CDR3 in DNA: TGCGCCAGCAGCCCGACAGGGTGGGTGATGGACATTCAGTACTTC. Translation gives CASSPTGWVMDIQYF. Complete variable domain (other parts from reference TRBV5-1 and TRBJ2-4): KAGVTQTPRYLIKTRGQQVTLSCSPISGHRSVSWYQQTPGQGLQFLFEYFSETQRNKGNFPGRFSGRQFSNSRSEMNVSTLELGDSALYLCASSPTGWVMDIQYFGAGTRLSVL.

This clone was seen a handful of times. The CDR3 coding sequence is TGTGCCAGCAGTTATCTCGGGGGGCCATTGAACACTGAAGCTTTCTTT. It specifies CASSYLGGPLNTEAFF. The genes are TRBV6-5 and TRBJ1-1, with D possibly being TRBD1 (6 bases). The germline V gene encodes CDR1 MNHEY and CDR2 SVGAGI. The CDR3 loop spans 16 amino acids. Trimming left V 3 bases short and J 0 bases short, with 14 bases between.

Here the CDR3 DNA reads TGTGCCAGCAGCTCTTCCGGGACACGAGAATATAGTGAAAAACTGTTTTTT. This encodes CASSSSGTREYSEKLFF. The chain is built from TRBV7-9 and TRBJ1-4; D might be TRBD1 (6 bases). This CDR3 has 17 residues. Trimming took off 4 bases at V and 7 bases at J, with 22 bases between the two ends. Looked up from germline, CDR1 is SEHNR and CDR2 is FQNEAQ (reference sequence).

This rearrangement joins TRBV19 to TRBJ1-4, with D unresolved. This CDR3 has 15 residues. The V and J ends lost 3 bases and 4 bases respectively, with 12 bases between them. Germline V CDR1 and CDR2: LNHDA, SQIVND (reference sequence). The CDR3 DNA is TGTGCCAGTAGTATGCGGCGGGGAAATAATGAAAAACTGTTTTTT. The encoded protein is CASSMRRGNNEKLFF.

This CDR3 is CASSLYPDSPTDTQYF. The CDR3 DNA reads TGTGCCAGCAGCCTCTATCCCGACAGCCCAACAGATACGCAGTATTTT. The chain recombines TRBV9 with TRBJ2-3, with D possibly matching TRBD1 (5 bases). The CDR3 is 16 residues long. CDR1 is SGDLS, CDR2 YYNGEE, per germline. Trimming shortened V by 4 bases and J by 3 bases, and 18 bases separated the two germline ends.

V and J are TRBV5-1 and TRBJ1-2; a weak D match, TRBD1 (5 bases). This CDR3 is built from 13 residues. CDR1 and CDR2 from the germline V gene are SGHRS and YFSETQ. The V gene lost 4 bases and the J gene lost 6 bases, with 13 bases spanning the gap. CDR3 in amino acids: CASSPLTDDGYTF. The CDR3 region has the DNA TGCGCCAGCAGCCCGTTGACAGACGATGGCTACACCTTC.

V and J are TRBV5-4 and TRBJ1-3, with D uncertain. The CDR3 spans 15 residues. Looked up from germline, CDR1 is SGHNT and CDR2 is YYREEE (reference sequence). V was shortened by 0 bases and J by 0 bases, with 7 bases between the two germline ends. The CDR3: CASSLEAGSGNTIYF. Here the CDR3 DNA reads TGTGCCAGCAGCTTGGAGGCAGGCTCTGGAAACACCATATATTTT.

The V call is TRBV29-1, the J call TRBJ2-1, with D maybe TRBD2 (5 bases). CDR3 size: 13 residues. The V end was cut by 0 bases, the J end by 8 bases, with 11 bases between. Germline values: CDR1 SQVTM, CDR2 ANQGSEA. In DNA form, the CDR3 reads TGCAGCGTTGAAGATCGCGGGTTCTATGAGCAGTTCTTC. It is translated as CSVEDRGFYEQFF.

For the CDR3, the DNA is TGTGCCAGCAGCCACCGGGGGACCACAGATACGCAGTATTTT. This translates into CASSHRGTTDTQYF. The rearrangement joins TRBV3-1 (or the pseudogene TRBV3-2) to TRBJ2-3, with D perhaps TRBD2 (6 bases). Germline V lookup: CDR1 LGHDT, CDR2 YNNKEL (reference sequence). V lost 3 bases and J 2 bases, leaving 9 bases between the germline ends. This CDR3 is 14 amino acids long.

This chain connects TRBV5-1 to TRBJ2-2, with D perhaps TRBD1 (6 bases). In germline, CDR1 is SGHRS, CDR2 YFSETQ. Trimming shortened V by 0 bases and J by 5 bases, and 11 bases separated the two germline ends. This CDR3 comprises 15 residues. The CDR3 DNA follows: TGCGCCAGCAGCTTGGGATGGGGGCGTACCGGGGAGCTGTTTTTT. This codes for CASSLGWGRTGELFF.